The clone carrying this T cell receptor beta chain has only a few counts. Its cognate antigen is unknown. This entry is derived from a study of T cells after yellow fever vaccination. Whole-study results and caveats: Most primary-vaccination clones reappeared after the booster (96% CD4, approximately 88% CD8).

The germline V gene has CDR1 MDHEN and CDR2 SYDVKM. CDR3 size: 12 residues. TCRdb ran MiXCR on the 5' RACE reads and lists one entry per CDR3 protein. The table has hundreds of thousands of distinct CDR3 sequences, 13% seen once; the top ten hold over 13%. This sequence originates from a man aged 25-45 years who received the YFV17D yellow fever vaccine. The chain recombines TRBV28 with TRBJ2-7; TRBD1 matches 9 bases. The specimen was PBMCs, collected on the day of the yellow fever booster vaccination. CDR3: CAGGDRERPPYF. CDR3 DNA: TGTGCTGGAGGGGACAGGGAGCGACCGCCGTACTTC.